This record concerns one T cell receptor (beta chain) sequence. Its antigen is unidentified. Preparation of TRB cDNA libraries relied on 5' RACE carrying UMI labels. TCRdb re-called the 5' RACE reads and gives one entry per CDR3 protein, without DNA. This table holds under 75,000 distinct CDR3 sequences. These data come from a study of CXCR3-negative and CXCR3-positive naive CD8 T cells. As for the study in general: Cumulative TRB read yield was roughly 150 million, averaging about 1.5 +/- 0.3 million per library. Regarding the study as a whole: Naive CXCR3-positive cells had TRB CDR3s more hydrophobic than those of CXCR3-negative naive cells.

Germline V CDR1 and CDR2: SEHNR, FQNEAQ (reference sequence). CDR3 length equals 12 residues. CD45RO-CCR7+CD27+CD95- expression identified naive CD8+ T cells. The clonotype comes from a human donor in good health. Some clones in this sample may be carry-over from other donors' samples. V is TRBV7-9 and J is TRBJ1-2; the TCRdb call, TRBD1, lacks DNA for checking. Sequencing input: naive CXCR3+ CD8+ T cells from blood. Subset meaning: CD45RO-CCR7+CD27+CD95- naive CD8+ T cells expressing CXCR3 (TNR3+). CDR3 in amino acids: CASRYREGGYTF.